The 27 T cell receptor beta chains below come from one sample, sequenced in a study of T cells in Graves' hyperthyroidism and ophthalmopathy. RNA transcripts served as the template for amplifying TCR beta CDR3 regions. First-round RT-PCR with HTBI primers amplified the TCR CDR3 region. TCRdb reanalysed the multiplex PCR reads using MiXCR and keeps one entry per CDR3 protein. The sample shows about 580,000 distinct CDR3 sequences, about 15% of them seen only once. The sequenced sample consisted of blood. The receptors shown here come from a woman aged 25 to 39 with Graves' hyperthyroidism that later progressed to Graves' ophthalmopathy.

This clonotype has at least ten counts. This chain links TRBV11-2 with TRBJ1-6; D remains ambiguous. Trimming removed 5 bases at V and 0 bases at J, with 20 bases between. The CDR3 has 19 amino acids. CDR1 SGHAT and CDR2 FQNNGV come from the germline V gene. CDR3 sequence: CASSEGREPRDSYNSPLHF. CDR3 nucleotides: TGTGCCAGCAGCGAAGGCCGGGAACCAAGGGACTCCTATAATTCACCCCTCCACTTT.

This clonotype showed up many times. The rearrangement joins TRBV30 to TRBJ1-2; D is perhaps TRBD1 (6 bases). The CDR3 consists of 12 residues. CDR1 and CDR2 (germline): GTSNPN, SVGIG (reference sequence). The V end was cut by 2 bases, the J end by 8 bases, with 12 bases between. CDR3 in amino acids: CAWSTGRFGYTF. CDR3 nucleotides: TGTGCCTGGAGTACAGGGCGTTTCGGCTACACCTTC.

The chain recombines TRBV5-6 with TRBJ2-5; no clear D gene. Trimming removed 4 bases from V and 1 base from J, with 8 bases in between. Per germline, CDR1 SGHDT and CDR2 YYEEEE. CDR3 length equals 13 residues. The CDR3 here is CASSRVAQETQYF. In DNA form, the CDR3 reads TGTGCCAGCAGCCGGGTGGCCCAAGAGACCCAGTACTTC.

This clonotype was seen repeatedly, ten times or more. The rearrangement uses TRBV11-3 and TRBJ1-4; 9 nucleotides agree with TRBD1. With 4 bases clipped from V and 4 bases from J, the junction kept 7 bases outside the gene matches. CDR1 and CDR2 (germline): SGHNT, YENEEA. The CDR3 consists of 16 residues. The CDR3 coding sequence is TGTGCCAGCAGCTATGGGACAGGGTACAGTAATGAAAAACTGTTTTTT. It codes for CASSYGTGYSNEKLFF.

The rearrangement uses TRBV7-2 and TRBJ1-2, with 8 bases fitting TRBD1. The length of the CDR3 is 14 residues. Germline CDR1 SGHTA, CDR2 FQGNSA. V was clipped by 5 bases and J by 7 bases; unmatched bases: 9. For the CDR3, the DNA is TGTGCCAGCAGCCAAGGACAGGGTAGGGGTGGCTACACCTTC. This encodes CASSQGQGRGGYTF.

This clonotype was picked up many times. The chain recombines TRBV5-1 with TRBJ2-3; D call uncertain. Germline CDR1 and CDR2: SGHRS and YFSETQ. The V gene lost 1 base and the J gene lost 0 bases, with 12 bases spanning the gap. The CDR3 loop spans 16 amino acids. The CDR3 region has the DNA TGCGCCAGCAGCTTGATGGCGTCCACTAGCACAGATACGCAGTATTTT. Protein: CASSLMASTSTDTQYF.

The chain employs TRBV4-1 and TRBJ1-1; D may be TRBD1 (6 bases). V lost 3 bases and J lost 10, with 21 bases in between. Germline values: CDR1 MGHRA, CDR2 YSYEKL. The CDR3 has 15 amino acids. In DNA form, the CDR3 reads TGCGCCAGCAGCCAGCCGGCCCAGGGGTCCCTAGGAGCTTTCTTT. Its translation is CASSQPAQGSLGAFF.

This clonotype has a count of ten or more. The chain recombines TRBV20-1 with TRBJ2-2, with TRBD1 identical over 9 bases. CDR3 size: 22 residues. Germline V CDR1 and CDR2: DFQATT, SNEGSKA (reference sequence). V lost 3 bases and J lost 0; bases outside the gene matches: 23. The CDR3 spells CSASHRRDRVVMVPPNTGELFF. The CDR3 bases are TGCAGTGCTAGCCATCGTAGGGACAGGGTCGTTATGGTTCCACCGAACACCGGGGAGCTGTTTTTT.

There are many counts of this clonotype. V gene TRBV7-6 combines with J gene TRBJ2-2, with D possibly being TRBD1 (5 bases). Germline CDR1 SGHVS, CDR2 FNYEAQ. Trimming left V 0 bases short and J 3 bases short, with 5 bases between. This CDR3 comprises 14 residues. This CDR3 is CASSLAGHTGELFF. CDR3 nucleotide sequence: TGTGCCAGCAGCTTAGCGGGGCACACCGGGGAGCTGTTTTTT. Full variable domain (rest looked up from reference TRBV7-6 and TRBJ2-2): GAGVSQSPRYKVTKRGQDVALRCDPISGHVSLYWYRQALGQGPEFLTYFNYEAQQDKSGLPNDRFSAERPEGSISTLTIQRTEQRDSAMYRCASSLAGHTGELFFGEGSRLTVL.

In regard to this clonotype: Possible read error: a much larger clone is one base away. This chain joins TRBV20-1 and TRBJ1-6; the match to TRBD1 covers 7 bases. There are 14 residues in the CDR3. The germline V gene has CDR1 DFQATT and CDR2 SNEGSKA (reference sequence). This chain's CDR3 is CSASFQGGNSPPHF. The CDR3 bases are TGCAGTGCTAGTTTTCAGGGGGGTAATTCACCCCCCCACTTT.

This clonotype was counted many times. The CDR3 nucleotides are TGTGCCAGCAGCCTACGACTAGCGGGAGCCACAGATACGCAGTATTTT. As protein: CASSLRLAGATDTQYF. V and J are TRBV11-3 and TRBJ2-3; TRBD2 matches 12 bases. The CDR3 length is 16 residues. V shed 5 bases and J 2 bases; nucleotides not matched to a gene: 5. Germline lookup yields CDR1 SGHNT and CDR2 YENEEA. Drawing the rest from reference TRBV11-3 and TRBJ2-3, the complete variable domain is EAGVVQSPRYKIIEKKQPVAFWCNPISGHNTLYWYLQNLGQGPELLIRYENEEAVDDSQLPKDRFSAERLKGVDSTLKIQPAELGDSAVYLCASSLRLAGATDTQYFGPGTRLTVL.

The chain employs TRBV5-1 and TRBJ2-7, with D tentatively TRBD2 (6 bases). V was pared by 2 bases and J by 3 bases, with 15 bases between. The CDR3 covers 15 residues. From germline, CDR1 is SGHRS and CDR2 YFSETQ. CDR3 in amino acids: CASSFYGTLDYEQYF. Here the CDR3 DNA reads TGCGCCAGCAGCTTCTACGGGACTTTAGACTACGAGCAGTACTTC.

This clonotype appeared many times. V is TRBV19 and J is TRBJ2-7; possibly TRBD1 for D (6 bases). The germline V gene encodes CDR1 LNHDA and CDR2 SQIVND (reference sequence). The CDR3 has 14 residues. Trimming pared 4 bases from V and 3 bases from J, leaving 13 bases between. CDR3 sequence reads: CASSNSGTSYEQYF. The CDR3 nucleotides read TGTGCCAGTAGTAACTCCGGGACAAGCTACGAGCAGTACTTC.

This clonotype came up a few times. CDR3 bases: TGTGCCAGTAGTATACCCGGTACAGATACGCAGTATTTT. Translated, it gives CASSIPGTDTQYF. The chain has TRBV19 and TRBJ2-3; no firm D call. Between the trimmed V and J ends, which lost 2 bases and 3 bases, there was a span of 6 bases. The CDR3 spans 13 residues. Per the germline V gene, CDR1 is LNHDA and CDR2 is SQIVND (reference sequence).

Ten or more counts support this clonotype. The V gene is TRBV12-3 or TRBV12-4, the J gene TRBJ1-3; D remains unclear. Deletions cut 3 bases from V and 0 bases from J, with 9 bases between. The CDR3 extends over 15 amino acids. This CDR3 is CASSFAGSSGNTIYF. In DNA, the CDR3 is TGTGCCAGCAGTTTCGCGGGGAGCTCTGGAAACACCATATATTTT.

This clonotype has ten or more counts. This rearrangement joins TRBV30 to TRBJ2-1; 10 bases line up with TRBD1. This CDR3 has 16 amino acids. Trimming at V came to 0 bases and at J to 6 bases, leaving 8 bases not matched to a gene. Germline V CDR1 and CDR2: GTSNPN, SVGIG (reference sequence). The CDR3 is CAWSVPGQGSANEQFF. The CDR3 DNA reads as TGTGCCTGGAGTGTACCGGGACAGGGGTCCGCCAATGAGCAGTTCTTC.

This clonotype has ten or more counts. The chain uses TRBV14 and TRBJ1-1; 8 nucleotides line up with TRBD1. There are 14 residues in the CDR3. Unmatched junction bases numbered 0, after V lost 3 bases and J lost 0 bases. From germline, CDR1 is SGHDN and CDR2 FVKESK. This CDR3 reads CASSQTGVNTEAFF. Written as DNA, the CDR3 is TGTGCCAGCAGCCAGACAGGGGTGAACACTGAAGCTTTCTTT.

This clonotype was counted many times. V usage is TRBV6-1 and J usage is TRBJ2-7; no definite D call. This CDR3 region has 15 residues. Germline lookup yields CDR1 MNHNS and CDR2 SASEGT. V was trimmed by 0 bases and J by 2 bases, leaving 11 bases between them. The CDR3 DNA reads TGTGCCAGCAGTGAAGCGGTGGTGGGCGCCTACGAGCAGTACTTC. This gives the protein CASSEAVVGAYEQYF.

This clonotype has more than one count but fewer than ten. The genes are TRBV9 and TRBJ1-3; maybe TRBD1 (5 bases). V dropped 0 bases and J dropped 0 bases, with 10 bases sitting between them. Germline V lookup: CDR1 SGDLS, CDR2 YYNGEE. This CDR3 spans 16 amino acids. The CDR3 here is CASSVGDGSSGNTIYF. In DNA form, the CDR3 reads TGTGCCAGCAGCGTAGGGGACGGAAGCTCTGGAAACACCATATATTTT.

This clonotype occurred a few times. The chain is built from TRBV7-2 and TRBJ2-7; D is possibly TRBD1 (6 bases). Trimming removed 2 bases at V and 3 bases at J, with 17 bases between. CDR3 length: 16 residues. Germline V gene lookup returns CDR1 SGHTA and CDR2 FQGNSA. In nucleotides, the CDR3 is TGTGCCAGCAGCTTATATAGCAGGGGTTCCGTCTACGAGCAGTACTTC. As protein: CASSLYSRGSVYEQYF.

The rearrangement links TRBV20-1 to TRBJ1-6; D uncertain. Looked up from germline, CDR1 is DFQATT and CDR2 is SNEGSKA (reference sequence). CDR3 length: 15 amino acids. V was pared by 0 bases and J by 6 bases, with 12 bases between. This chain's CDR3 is CSAREYLGLNSPLHF. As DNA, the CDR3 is TGCAGTGCTAGAGAATATCTGGGCCTTAATTCACCCCTCCACTTT.

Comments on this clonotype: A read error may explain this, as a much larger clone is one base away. This CDR3 is CASSSDRGSGNTIYF. The CDR3 DNA follows: TGTGCCAGCAGTTCAGACAGGGGATCTGGAAACACCATATATTTT. The V gene is TRBV11-2, the J gene TRBJ1-3; 8 positions agree with TRBD1. Trimming took 6 bases from V and 1 from J; bases not matched to a gene: 5. This CDR3 has 15 residues. Germline assignment: CDR1 SGHAT and CDR2 FQNNGV.

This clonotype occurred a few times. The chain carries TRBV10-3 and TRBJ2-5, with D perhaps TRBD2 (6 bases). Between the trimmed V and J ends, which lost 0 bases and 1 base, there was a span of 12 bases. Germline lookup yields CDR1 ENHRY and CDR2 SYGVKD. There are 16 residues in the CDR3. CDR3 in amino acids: CAISESRGRTQETQYF. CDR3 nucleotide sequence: TGTGCCATCAGTGAGTCGCGGGGACGGACCCAAGAGACCCAGTACTTC.

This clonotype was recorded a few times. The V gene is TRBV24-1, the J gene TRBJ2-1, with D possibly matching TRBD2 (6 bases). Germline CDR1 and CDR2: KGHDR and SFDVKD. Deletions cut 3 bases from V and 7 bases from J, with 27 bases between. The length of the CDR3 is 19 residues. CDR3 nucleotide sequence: TGTGCCACCAGTGATCTGTACGAACTAGCCTCTACGCTGGGGAATGAGCAGTTCTTC. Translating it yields CATSDLYELASTLGNEQFF.

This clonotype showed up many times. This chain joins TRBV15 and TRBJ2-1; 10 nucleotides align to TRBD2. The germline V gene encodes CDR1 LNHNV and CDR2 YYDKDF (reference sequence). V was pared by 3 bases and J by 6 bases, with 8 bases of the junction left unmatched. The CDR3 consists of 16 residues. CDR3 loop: CATSRGPGLASNEQFF. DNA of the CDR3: TGTGCCACCAGCAGGGGACCGGGACTAGCGAGCAATGAGCAGTTCTTC.

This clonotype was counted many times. The CDR3 DNA is TGTGCCTCCCAGTCCGGGTCCTTATTCCCGACCTTC. It specifies CASQSGSLFPTF. J is TRBJ1-2 and V is TRBV12-3 or TRBV12-4, with no clear D. CDR3 size: 12 residues. V was shortened by 11 bases and J by 14 bases, with 24 bases between the two germline ends.

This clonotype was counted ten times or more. CDR3 in DNA: TGCAGTGCTAGAGATCAGAGGGGGAGTTTATACGAGCAGTACTTC. Amino acid sequence: CSARDQRGSLYEQYF. The chain carries TRBV20-1 and TRBJ2-7; possibly TRBD1 for D (6 bases). Trimming pared 0 bases from V and 4 bases from J, leaving 16 bases between. The CDR3 extends over 15 amino acids. Germline CDR1 and CDR2: DFQATT and SNEGSKA (reference sequence).